Listed below are T cell receptor beta chains from one sample, sequenced in a study of cytomegalovirus exposure and HLA in healthy donors. The method was immunoSEQ multiplex PCR; TCRdb's version includes in-frame clones alone and lacks a portion of them. The sample lists roughly 130,000 clones; about nine tenths were seen once. Sequencing was performed on PBMCs. Receptors originate from a man aged 25 to 45 in good health and CMV-seronegative. Each CDR3 is given with its conserved first and last residue. The order of the fields is V gene, J gene, CDR3 protein.

TRBV9,TRBJ2-5,CASSPRGEETQYF
TRBV6-4,TRBJ1-5,CASSDSGGFGQPQHF
TRBV25-1,TRBJ1-1,CASSEYGRTNTEAFF
TRBV6-5,TRBJ1-2,CASRSGTGGYGYTF
TRBV7-6,TRBJ1-1,CASSLAPMTGNTEAFF
TRBV6-5,TRBJ2-5,CASSRTARETQYF
TRBV11-2,TRBJ1-1,CASSLQGVVNTEAFF
TRBV11-3,TRBJ2-2,CASSARTGNTGELFF
TRBV7-2,TRBJ1-3,CASSSGLSTIYF
TRBV18,TRBJ1-1,CASSPPQAMNTEAFF
TRBV6-4,TRBJ1-1,CASSAMTGSKAFF
TRBV4-3,TRBJ2-7,CASSQDRTLGEQYF
TRBV6-1,TRBJ2-5,CASRVSGGSQETQYF
TRBV19,TRBJ2-3,CASIQSGSGTPAHF
TRBV5-1,TRBJ2-1,CASSLVGRALVEQFF
TRBV7-3,TRBJ2-5,CASSTGQGQTQYF
TRBV7-9,TRBJ2-7,CASSSGLTYEQYF
TRBV7-2,TRBJ1-2,CASSLPPRAEGYGYTF
TRBV6-6,TRBJ2-7,CASSGSSGAYEQYF
TRBV10-3,TRBJ1-2,CAARTGPISGYTF
TRBV5-4,TRBJ2-3,CASSLASGGGRGQYF
TRBV4-1,TRBJ2-2,CASSPPPGQGYGVGDAGELFF
TRBV11-2,TRBJ1-3,CASSRDGLSGNTIYF
TRBV6-5,TRBJ1-2,CASSNDAEDYGYTF
TRBV11-2,TRBJ1-1,CASSHKQGAEAFF
TRBV11-2,TRBJ1-2,CASTMGGYQDGYTF
TRBV28,TRBJ1-2,CASSLDRGGYTF
TRBV28,TRBJ2-4,CASSLWGQGKAKNIQYF
TRBV4-1,TRBJ1-6,CASSQDLEGSGSPLHF
TRBV28,TRBJ1-5,CASIAGSSNQPQHF
TRBV6-5,TRBJ1-5,CASSSRTGASNQPQHF
TRBV7-2,TRBJ2-4,CASSLAREDIQYF
TRBV4-1,TRBJ1-5,CASSQWLNQPQHF
TRBV5-1,TRBJ1-1,CASARGGEAFF
TRBV5-6,TRBJ1-6,CASSHLLDGQGNSPLHF